This record covers a single TCR beta chain. This entry comes from a study of blood T cell repertoires in COVID-19. This study enrolled people aged 18 to 89 from roughly 22 US geographic areas. The germline gives CDR1 SGHRS, CDR2 YFSETQ. The CDR3 has 16 amino acids. V dropped 0 bases and J dropped 3 bases, with 14 bases sitting between them. The protocol was immunoSEQ multiplex PCR, while the TCRdb copy is restricted to in-frame clones and leaves out a portion. The table has about 190,000 clones, 82% seen once; the top ten hold about 5%. The sequencing input was PBMCs or T cells enriched from blood (not recorded which). The source is an older woman with acute COVID-19. This chain connects TRBV5-1 to TRBJ2-3; possibly TRBD1 for D (6 bases). This chain's CDR3 is CASSLEGGLKTDTQYF. The CDR3 DNA reads as TGCGCCAGCAGCTTGGAAGGGGGTCTAAAAACAGATACGCAGTATTTT.